These T cell receptor beta chains were read from a single sample in a study of blood T cell repertoires in COVID-19. The data were produced by immunoSEQ multiplex PCR, yet TCRdb's version contains in-frame clones alone and is incomplete. The sample lists approximately 160,000 clones, about 88% occurring once. The sample taken for sequencing was peripheral blood. The receptors originated from a man between 60 and 75 years old with COVID-19, enrolled during active disease. CDR3s include the opening cysteine and the closing phenylalanine or tryptophan. The D gene is left open where the match is weak. The size field is filled for only some rows; it gives once, few, many or a size class.

NA	NA	TRBV10-3	15	TRBJ2-2	TGTGCCATCAGTTTGACAGCAGCGAACACCGGGGAGCTGTTTTTT	CAISLTAANTGELFF
once	NA	TRBV2	14	TRBJ1-6	TGTGCCAGCAGTGCCGACAGGTTCGATTCACCCCTCCACTTT	CASSADRFDSPLHF
NA	NA	TRBV13	15	TRBJ1-2	TGTGCCAGCAGCTCAGGACCACAGGGTAACTATGGCTACACCTTC	CASSSGPQGNYGYTF
NA	NA	TRBV27	15	TRBJ1-3	TGTGCCAGCAGTTTAAGGCTGGAAGCGGGAAACACCATATATTTT	CASSLRLEAGNTIYF
NA	TRBD1	TRBV6-5	16	TRBJ1-3	TGTGCCAGCAGTTACGTCCAGGGGGCGTCTGGAAACACCATATATTTT	CASSYVQGASGNTIYF
NA	TRBD1	TRBV27	14	TRBJ1-4	TGTGCCAGCAGTCAGGACAGGGGAAATGAAAAACTGTTTTTT	CASSQDRGNEKLFF
NA	NA	TRBV7-2	16	TRBJ1-3	TGTGCCAGCAGCTTAGTAACAGGGAACTCTGGAAACACCATATATTTT	CASSLVTGNSGNTIYF
NA	NA	TRBV15	15	TRBJ1-4	TGTGCCACCAGCAGAGGTGGGGAGGCTAGGGAAAAACTGTTTTTT	CATSRGGEAREKLFF
NA	TRBD2	TRBV5-1	16	TRBJ2-7	TGCGCCAGCAGCTACGATCCGGGACTAGGATCCTACGAGCAGTACTTC	CASSYDPGLGSYEQYF
NA	NA	TRBV4-1	16	TRBJ1-5	TGCGCCAGCAGCCAAGGCGGGAGTAATAGCAATCAGCCCCAGCATTTT	CASSQGGSNSNQPQHF
NA	TRBD2	TRBV4-3	18	TRBJ2-7	TGCGCCAGCAGCCAAGATGTCGCTTCAGCGGGAGGTCCGGGCGAGCAGTACTTC	CASSQDVASAGGPGEQYF
NA	TRBD1	TRBV28	15	TRBJ1-4	TGTGCCAGCAGGGCGGGACAGGCAAACGTGGAAAAACTGTTTTTT	CASRAGQANVEKLFF
NA	NA	TRBV19	15	TRBJ1-3	TGTGCCAGTAGTACCGACATTCTCTCTGGAAACACCATATATTTT	CASSTDILSGNTIYF
NA	NA	TRBV3-1/TRBV3-2	14	TRBJ1-5	TGTGCCAGCAGCCAATTTTATGGCAATCAGCCCCAGCATTTT	CASSQFYGNQPQHF
NA	NA	TRBV18	14	TRBJ1-5	TGTGCCAGCTCACCCGACAGGCTTGGGCAGCCCCAGCATTTT	CASSPDRLGQPQHF
NA	NA	TRBV6-5	15	TRBJ1-4	TGTGCCAGCAGCGCCCAGGGATCAACTAATGAAAAACTGTTTTTT	CASSAQGSTNEKLFF
few	NA	TRBV6-5	16	TRBJ1-2	TGTGCCAGCAGTTACTCGCAGGGGCGCGGTTACTATGGCTACACCTTC	CASSYSQGRGYYGYTF
NA	NA	TRBV7-2	13	TRBJ2-7	TGTGCCAGCAGCACCAGTCCCTCTTACGAGCAGTACTTC	CASSTSPSYEQYF
few	NA	TRBV9	15	TRBJ1-6	TGTGCCAGCGGGGCAGGTCCCTCCCCGAATTCACCCCTCCACTTT	CASGAGPSPNSPLHF
NA	NA	TRBV6-5	14	TRBJ1-2	TGTGCCAGCAGTTCAGCGGGGTCCAACTATGGCTACACCTTC	CASSSAGSNYGYTF
NA	NA	TRBV7-2	14	TRBJ2-3	TGTGCCAGCAGCTTCGGACAGATAACAGATACGCAGTATTTT	CASSFGQITDTQYF
NA	TRBD2	TRBV11-2	14	TRBJ2-1	TGTGCCACCTCACGGGGGGGCTCCTACAATGAGCAGTTCTTC	CATSRGGSYNEQFF
NA	NA	TRBV5-1	14	TRBJ1-5	TGCGCCAGCAGCTCTGGACAGCCAAATCAGCCCCAGCATTTT	CASSSGQPNQPQHF
NA	NA	TRBV3-1/TRBV3-2	16	TRBJ2-5	TGTGCCAGCAGCCAAGATAGGGGGATAACACAAGAGACCCAGTACTTC	CASSQDRGITQETQYF
NA	NA	TRBV12-3/TRBV12-4	10	TRBJ1-1	TGTGCCAGCAGTTTAGTAGGCTGCAGGTTT	CASSLVGCRF
NA	TRBD1	TRBV6-5	15	TRBJ1-1	TGTGCCAGCAGTTACAGGTCAGGGGGAAGCACTGAAGCTTTCTTT	CASSYRSGGSTEAFF
NA	NA	TRBV6-5	16	TRBJ2-1	TGTGCCAGCAGTTCCACGGGGGTTGGCTCCTACAATGAGCAGTTCTTC	CASSSTGVGSYNEQFF
NA	NA	TRBV6-6	15	TRBJ1-2	TGTGCCAGCAGTTATGAGAGGGAGCCAAGCTATGGCTACACCTTC	CASSYEREPSYGYTF
NA	TRBD1	TRBV27	12	TRBJ2-7	TGTGCCAGCAGTACAGGGGACCGGAAACAGTACTTC	CASSTGDRKQYF
NA	TRBD2	TRBV2	15	TRBJ2-5	TGTGCCAGCAGTTCCCTCGGGGGGAGCCAAGAGACCCAGTACTTC	CASSSLGGSQETQYF
few	TRBD1	TRBV30	14	TRBJ1-2	TGTGCCTGGGCGGGACAGAATAGAAACTATGGCTACACCTTC	CAWAGQNRNYGYTF